Here is one T cell receptor (beta chain) with its context. This sample is drawn from a study of blood T cell repertoires in COVID-19. At the level of the study: COVID-19 samples from acute and convalescent phases originated in the United States, Italy and Spain. Nucleic acid was either cDNA or gDNA, and it came from T cells, B-cell-depleted T cells, or PBMCs.

A Seattle source enrolled patients during active infection and followed them longitudinally. Germline CDR1 SGHNT, CDR2 YENEEA. Germline trimming cut 6 bases from V and 5 bases from J; bases unmatched to any gene: 7. There are 15 residues in the CDR3. How the authors handled the data: Scientists estimated how many nucleated cells there were by amplifying reference gene primers. Only in-frame clones appear in the TCRdb table, and some are missing; sequencing was by immunoSEQ multiplex PCR. That table gives V, J and clone size, and the DNA gave D and trimming. The table records 390,000 or so clones, roughly 90% of them present only once.

J is TRBJ2-2 and V is TRBV11-3; 9 bases are shared with TRBD1. Sample: peripheral blood. The clonotype was recovered from a woman in her 30s with COVID-19, enrolled during active disease. The CDR3 region has the DNA TGTGCCAGCAGGAAACAGGGGGCCGGTACCGGGGAGCTGTTTTTT. Amino acids: CASRKQGAGTGELFF.